This T cell receptor beta chain was observed in a study of chemoradiotherapy in HPV16-positive cancers. Sequencing used immunoSEQ multiplex PCR; TCRdb keeps in-frame clones, though not all of them. The table has about 8,800 clones, roughly 70% seen once; the top ten hold about a tenth. Trimming cost V 6 bases and J 2 bases; bases outside gene matches: 5. The CDR3 contains 14 residues. The germline gives CDR1 MNHNY, CDR2 SVGAGI (reference sequence). The genes are TRBV6-6 and TRBJ2-3, with TRBD1 identical over 7 bases. This receptor was taken from a human donor with HPV-associated anogenital cancer. Source: tumor tissue, taken from a patient who underwent chemoradiotherapy. CDR3: CASRMTGLTDTQYF. The CDR3 region has the DNA TGTGCCAGCAGGATGACAGGGCTCACAGATACGCAGTATTTT.